This TCR beta chain was sequenced for a study of control samples from healthy donors and cancer patients. Germline V gene lookup returns CDR1 SGDLS and CDR2 YYNGEE. This CDR3 region has 16 residues. The V gene lost 0 bases and the J gene lost 5 bases, with 15 bases spanning the gap. Sequencing used immunoSEQ multiplex PCR; TCRdb keeps in-frame clones, though not all of them. The table lists 90,000 to 110,000 clones, just over 90% of them singletons. The sample consisted of blood. The receptor was derived from a human donor in good health. The donor label of this sample is uncertain. This rearrangement joins TRBV9 to TRBJ2-1; D may be TRBD1 (5 bases). CDR3 nucleotide sequence: TGTGCCAGCAGCGTAGTGTCAGGGCCGTATAACAATGAGCAGTTCTTC. Amino acid sequence: CASSVVSGPYNNEQFF.